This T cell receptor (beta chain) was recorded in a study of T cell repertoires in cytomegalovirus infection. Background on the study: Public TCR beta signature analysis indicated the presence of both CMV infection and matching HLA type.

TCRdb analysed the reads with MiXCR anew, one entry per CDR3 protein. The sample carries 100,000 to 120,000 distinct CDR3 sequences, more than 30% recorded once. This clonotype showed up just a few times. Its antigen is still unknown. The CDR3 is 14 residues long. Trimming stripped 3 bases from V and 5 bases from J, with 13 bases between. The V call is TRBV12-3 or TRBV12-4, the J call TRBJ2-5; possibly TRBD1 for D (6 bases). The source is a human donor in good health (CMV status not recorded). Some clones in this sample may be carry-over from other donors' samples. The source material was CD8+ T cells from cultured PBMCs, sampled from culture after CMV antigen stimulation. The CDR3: CASSFVGGLETQYF. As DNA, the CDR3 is TGTGCCAGCAGTTTTGTTGGGGGCTTGGAGACCCAGTACTTC.